The clone carrying this T cell receptor beta chain was observed a handful of times. The antigen is undetermined. Sequencing ends 3 residues short of the CDR3 end; the germline J gene provides the rest. Blood came from CVID subjects not ill and not taking immunomodulatory or immunosuppressive medication. The CDR3 totals 15 residues. CDR1 is SEHNR and CDR2 is FQNEAQ in the germline V gene (reference sequence). Repertoires were generated with immunoSEQ multiplex PCR, while TCRdb's copy carries only in-frame clones and drops some. The record shows about 35,000 clones for this sample, with no singletons present. These data originate in a study of T cell clonality in common variable immunodeficiency. The study's findings and limits: Common variable immunodeficiency TCR beta sequences reportedly had fewer deletions and N-nucleotide insertions.

The gene calls are TRBV7-9 and TRBJ2-3, with D perhaps TRBD1 (5 bases). The sample was peripheral blood mononuclear cells. The clonotype comes from a human donor with common variable immunodeficiency. The sequenced part of the CDR3 DNA is TGTGCCAGCAGCTTAGATGGGGCCTCTCAACTGGCG. It codes for CASSLDGASQLA. The entire CDR3 protein reads CASSLDGASQLAQYF.